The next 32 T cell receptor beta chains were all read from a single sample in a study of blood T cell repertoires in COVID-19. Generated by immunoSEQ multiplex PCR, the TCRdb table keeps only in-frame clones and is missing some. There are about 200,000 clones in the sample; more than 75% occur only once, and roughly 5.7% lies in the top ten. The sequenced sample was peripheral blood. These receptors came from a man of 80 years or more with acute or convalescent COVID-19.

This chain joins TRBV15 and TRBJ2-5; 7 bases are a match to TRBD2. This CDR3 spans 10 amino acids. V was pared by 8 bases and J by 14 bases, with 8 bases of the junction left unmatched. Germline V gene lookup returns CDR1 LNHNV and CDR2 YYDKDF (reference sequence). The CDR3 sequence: CATRPSGIYF. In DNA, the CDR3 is TGTGCCACCCGCCCCAGCGGGATCTACTTC.

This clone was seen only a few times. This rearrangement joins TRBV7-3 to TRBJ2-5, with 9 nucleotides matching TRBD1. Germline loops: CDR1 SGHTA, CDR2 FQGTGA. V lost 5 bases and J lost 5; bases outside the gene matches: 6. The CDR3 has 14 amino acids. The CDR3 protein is CASSPTGGVETQYF. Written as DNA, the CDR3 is TGTGCCAGCAGCCCTACAGGGGGCGTGGAGACCCAGTACTTC.

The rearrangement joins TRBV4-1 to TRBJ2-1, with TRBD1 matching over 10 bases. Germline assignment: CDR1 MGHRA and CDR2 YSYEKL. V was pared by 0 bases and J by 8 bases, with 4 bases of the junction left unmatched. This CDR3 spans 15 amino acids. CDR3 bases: TGCGCCAGCAGCCAAGAAGACAGGGGGCAGGATGAGCAGTTCTTC. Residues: CASSQEDRGQDEQFF.

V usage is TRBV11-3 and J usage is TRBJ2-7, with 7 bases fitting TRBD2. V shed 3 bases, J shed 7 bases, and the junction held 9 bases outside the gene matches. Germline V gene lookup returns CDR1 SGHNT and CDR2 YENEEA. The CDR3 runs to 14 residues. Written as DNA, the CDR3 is TGTGCCAGCAGCTTCGGACTAGGCTCTCGGGAGCAGTACTTC. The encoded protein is CASSFGLGSREQYF.

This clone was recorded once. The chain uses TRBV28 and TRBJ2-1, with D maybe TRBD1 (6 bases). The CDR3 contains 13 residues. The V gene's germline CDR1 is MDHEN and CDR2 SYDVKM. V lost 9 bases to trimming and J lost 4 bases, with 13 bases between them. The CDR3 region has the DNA TGTGCCAGATTACAGGGATTTTACAATGAGCAGTTCTTC. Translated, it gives CARLQGFYNEQFF.

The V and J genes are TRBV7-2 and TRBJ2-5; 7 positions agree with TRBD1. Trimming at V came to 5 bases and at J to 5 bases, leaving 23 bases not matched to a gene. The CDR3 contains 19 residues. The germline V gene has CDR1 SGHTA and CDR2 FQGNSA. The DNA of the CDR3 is TGTGCCAGCAGCCAGAATCCTCTGAGGACAGGTCGGACCGGGGAGACCCAGTACTTC. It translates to CASSQNPLRTGRTGETQYF.

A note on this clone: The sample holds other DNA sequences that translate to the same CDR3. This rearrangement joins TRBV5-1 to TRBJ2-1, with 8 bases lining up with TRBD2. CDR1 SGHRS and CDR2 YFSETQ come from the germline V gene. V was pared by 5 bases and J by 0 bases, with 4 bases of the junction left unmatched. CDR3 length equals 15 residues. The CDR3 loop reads CASSRSGGSYNEQFF. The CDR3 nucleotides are TGCGCCAGCAGTAGGAGCGGGGGCTCCTACAATGAGCAGTTCTTC.

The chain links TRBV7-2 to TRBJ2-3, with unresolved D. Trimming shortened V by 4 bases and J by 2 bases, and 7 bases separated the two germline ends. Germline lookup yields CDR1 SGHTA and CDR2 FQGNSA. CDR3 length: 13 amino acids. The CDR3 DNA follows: TGTGCCAGCAGCTCCCAGGCCACAGATACGCAGTATTTT. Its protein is CASSSQATDTQYF.

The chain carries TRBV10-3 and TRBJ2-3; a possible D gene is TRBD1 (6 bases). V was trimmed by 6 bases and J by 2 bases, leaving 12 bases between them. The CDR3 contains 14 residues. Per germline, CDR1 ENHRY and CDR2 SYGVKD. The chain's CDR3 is CAIRRDTATDTQYF. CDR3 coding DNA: TGTGCCATCAGACGGGACACCGCCACAGATACGCAGTATTTT.

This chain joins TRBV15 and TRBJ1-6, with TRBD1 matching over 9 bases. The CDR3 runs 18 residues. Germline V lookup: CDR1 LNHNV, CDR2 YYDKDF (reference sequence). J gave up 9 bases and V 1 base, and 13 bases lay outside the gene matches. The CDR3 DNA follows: TGTGCCACCAGCAGAGGGAGGCACAGGGGGCTTGGGGGTTCACCCCTCCACTTT. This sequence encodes CATSRGRHRGLGGSPLHF.

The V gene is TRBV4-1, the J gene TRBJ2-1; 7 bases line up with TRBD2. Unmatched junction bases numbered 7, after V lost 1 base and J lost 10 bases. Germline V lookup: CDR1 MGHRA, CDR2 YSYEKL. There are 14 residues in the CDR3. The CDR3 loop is CASSQGPSGSEQFF. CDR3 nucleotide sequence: TGCGCCAGCAGCCAAGGCCCTAGCGGATCGGAGCAGTTCTTC.

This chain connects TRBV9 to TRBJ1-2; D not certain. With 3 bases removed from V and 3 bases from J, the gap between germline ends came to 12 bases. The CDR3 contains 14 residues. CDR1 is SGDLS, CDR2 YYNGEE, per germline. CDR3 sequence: CASSADGVDYGYTF. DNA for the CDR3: TGTGCCAGCAGCGCCGATGGAGTCGACTATGGCTACACCTTC.

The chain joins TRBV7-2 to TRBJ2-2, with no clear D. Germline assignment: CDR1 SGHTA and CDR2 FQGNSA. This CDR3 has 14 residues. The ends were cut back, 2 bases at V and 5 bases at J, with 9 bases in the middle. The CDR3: CASSLPSKTGELFF. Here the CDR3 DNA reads TGTGCCAGCAGCTTACCTTCTAAAACCGGGGAGCTGTTTTTT. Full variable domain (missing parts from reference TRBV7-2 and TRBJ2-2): GAGVSQSPSNKVTEKGKDVELRCDPISGHTALYWYRQSLGQGLEFLIYFQGNSAPDKSGLPSDRFSAERTGGSVSTLTIQRTQQEDSAVYLCASSLPSKTGELFFGEGSRLTVL.

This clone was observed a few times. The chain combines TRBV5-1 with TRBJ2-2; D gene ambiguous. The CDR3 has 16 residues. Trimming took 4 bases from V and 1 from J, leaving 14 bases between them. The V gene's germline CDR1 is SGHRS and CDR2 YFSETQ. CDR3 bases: TGCGCCAGCAGCGCGTTCGCGGAACGGAACACCGGGGAGCTGTTTTTT. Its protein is CASSAFAERNTGELFF.

CDR3 amino acids: CSVVGSSSSYNEQFF. The CDR3 nucleotides are TGCAGCGTTGTCGGTAGCAGTAGCTCCTACAATGAGCAGTTCTTC. V and J are TRBV29-1 and TRBJ2-1; the D is unclear. Germline V gene lookup returns CDR1 SQVTM and CDR2 ANQGSEA. There are 15 residues in the CDR3. V gave up 4 bases and J gave up 0 bases, with 13 bases separating them.

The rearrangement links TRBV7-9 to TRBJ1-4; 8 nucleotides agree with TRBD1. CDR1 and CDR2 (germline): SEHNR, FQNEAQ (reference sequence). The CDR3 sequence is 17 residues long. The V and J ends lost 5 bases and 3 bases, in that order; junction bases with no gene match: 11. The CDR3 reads CASSPGQGGTANEKLFF. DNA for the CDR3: TGTGCCAGCAGCCCTGGACAGGGAGGTACAGCTAATGAAAAACTGTTTTTT.

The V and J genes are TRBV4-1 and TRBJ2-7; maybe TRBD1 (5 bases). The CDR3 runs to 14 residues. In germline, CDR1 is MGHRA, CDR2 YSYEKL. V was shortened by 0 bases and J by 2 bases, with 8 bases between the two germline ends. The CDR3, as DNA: TGCGCCAGCAGCCAAGATATAGGGGCCTACGAGCAGTACGTC. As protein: CASSQDIGAYEQYV.

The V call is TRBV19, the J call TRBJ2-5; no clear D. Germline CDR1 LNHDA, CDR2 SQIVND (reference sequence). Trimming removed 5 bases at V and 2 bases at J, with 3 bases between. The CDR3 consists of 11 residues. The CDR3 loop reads CASSLQETQYF. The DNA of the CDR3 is TGTGCCAGTAGTCTACAAGAGACCCAGTACTTC.

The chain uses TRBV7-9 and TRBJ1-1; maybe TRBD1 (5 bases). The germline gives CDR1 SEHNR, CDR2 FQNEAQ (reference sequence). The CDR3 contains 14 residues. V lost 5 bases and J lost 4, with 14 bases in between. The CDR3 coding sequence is TGTGCCAGCAGCGTTCAGCCCGGGGGCACTGAAGCTTTCTTT. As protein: CASSVQPGGTEAFF.

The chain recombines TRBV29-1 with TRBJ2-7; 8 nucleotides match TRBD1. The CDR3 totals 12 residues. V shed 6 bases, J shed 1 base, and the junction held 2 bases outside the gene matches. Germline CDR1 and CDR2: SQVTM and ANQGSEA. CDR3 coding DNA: TGCAGCGTCAACAGGGGGTCCTACGAGCAGTACGTC. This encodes CSVNRGSYEQYV.

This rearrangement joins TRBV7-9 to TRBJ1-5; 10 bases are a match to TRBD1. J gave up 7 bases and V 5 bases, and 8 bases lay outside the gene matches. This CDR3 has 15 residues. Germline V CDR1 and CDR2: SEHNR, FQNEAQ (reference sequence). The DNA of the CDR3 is TGTGCCAGCAGCCCGGGACAGGGGTCTGGGCAGCCCCAGCATTTT. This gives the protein CASSPGQGSGQPQHF.

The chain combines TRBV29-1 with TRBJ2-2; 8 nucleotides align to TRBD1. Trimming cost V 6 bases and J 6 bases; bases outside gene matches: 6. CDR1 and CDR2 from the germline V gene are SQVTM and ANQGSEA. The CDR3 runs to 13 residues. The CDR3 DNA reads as TGCAGCGTGAAACGACAGGGGTCCGGGGAGCTGTTTTTT. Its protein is CSVKRQGSGELFF.

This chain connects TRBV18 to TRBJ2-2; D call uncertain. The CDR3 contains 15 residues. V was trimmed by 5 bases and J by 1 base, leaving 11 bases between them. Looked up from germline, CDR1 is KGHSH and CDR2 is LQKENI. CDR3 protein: CASSTSPMNTGELFF. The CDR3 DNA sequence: TGTGCCAGCTCAACTTCCCCGATGAACACCGGGGAGCTGTTTTTT.

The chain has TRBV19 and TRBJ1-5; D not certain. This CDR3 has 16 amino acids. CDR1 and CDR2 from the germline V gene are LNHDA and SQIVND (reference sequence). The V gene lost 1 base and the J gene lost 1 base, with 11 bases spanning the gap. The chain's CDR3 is CASSIVRGGSNQPQHF. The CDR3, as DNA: TGTGCCAGTAGTATAGTTCGAGGCGGGAGCAATCAGCCCCAGCATTTT.

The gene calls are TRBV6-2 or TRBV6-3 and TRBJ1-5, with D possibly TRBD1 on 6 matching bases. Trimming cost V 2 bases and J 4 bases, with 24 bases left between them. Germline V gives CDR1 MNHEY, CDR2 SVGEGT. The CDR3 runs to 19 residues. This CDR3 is CASSYIRVLRGSKNQPQHF. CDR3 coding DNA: TGTGCCAGCAGTTACATTCGGGTTCTCAGGGGCTCTAAAAATCAGCCCCAGCATTTT.

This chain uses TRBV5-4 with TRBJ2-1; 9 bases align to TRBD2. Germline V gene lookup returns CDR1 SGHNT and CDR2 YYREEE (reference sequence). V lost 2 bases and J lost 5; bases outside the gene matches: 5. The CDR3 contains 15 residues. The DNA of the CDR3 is TGTGCCAGCAGCTTCGACCTAGCGGGGAACAATGAGCAGTTCTTC. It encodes CASSFDLAGNNEQFF.

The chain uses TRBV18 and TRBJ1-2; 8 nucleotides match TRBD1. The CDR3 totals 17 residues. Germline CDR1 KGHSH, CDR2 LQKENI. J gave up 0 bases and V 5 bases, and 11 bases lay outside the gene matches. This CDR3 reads CASSGPLGQASNYGYTF. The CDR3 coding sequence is TGTGCCAGCTCAGGACCATTGGGACAGGCTTCTAACTATGGCTACACCTTC.

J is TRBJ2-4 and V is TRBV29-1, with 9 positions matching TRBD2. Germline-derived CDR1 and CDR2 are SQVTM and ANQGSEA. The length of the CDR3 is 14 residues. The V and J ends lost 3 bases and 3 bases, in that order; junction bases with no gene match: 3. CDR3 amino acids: CSVDSGGGKNIQYF. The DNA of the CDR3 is TGCAGCGTTGATAGCGGGGGCGGCAAAAACATTCAGTACTTC.

CDR3 sequence: CASSSVAGGSYEQYF. The CDR3 DNA reads TGTGCCAGCAGTTCCGTAGCGGGAGGCTCCTACGAGCAGTACTTC. The chain combines TRBV28 with TRBJ2-7; 10 positions agree with TRBD2. The CDR3 covers 15 residues. Germline V gene sequence: CDR1 MDHEN, CDR2 SYDVKM. V was pared by 4 bases and J by 0 bases, with 3 bases of the junction left unmatched.

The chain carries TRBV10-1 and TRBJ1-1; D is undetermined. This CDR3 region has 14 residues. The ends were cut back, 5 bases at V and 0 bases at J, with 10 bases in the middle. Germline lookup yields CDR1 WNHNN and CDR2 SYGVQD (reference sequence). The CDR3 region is CASSRGSVNTEAFF. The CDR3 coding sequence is TGCGCCAGCAGTCGAGGGTCGGTGAACACTGAAGCTTTCTTT.

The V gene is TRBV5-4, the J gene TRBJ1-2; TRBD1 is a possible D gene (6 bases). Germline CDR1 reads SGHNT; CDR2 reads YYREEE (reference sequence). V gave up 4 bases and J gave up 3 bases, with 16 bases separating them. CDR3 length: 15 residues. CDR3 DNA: TGTGCCAGCAGCATGGGGGCAGGGTTGGACTATGGCTACACCTTC. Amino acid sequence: CASSMGAGLDYGYTF.

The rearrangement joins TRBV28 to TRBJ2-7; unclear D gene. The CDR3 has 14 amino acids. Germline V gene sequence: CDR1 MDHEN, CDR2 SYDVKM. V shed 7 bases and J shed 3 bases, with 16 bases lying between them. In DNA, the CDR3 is TGTGCCAGCACCCTGGGTGGGCCAGACTACGAGCAGTACTTC. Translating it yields CASTLGGPDYEQYF.